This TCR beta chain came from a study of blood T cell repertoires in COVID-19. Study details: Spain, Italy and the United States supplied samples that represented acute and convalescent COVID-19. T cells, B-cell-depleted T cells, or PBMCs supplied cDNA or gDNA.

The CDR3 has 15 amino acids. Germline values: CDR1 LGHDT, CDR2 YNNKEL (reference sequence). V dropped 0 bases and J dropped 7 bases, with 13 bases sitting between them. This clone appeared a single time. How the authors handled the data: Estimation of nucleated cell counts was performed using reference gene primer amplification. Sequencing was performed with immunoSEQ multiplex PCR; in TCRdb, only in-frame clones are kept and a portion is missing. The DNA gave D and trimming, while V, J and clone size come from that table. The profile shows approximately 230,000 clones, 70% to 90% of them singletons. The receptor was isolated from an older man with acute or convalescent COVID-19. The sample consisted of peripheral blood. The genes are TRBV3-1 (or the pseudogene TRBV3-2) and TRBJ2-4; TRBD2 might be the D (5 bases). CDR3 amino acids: CASSQEASRSNIQYF. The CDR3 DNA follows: TGTGCCAGCAGCCAAGAGGCTAGCAGGTCGAACATTCAGTACTTC.